The T cell receptor beta chain described here comes from a study of long-term antiretroviral therapy in people with HIV. Regarding the study as a whole: Documentation of ART adherence, viral resistance or therapy changes was absent.

Assay version v3.0 of immunoSEQ was used, and it was run at survey level. Here immunoSEQ multiplex PCR was the method, and the copy in TCRdb shows in-frame clones only, minus some. The sample has 30,000 to 40,000 clones, around 94% seen once; the top ten hold about 3.5%. The germline CDR1 and CDR2 sequences are LGHNA and YSLEER. The length of the CDR3 is 14 residues. V lost 3 bases and J lost 9; bases outside the gene matches: 7. For this clone: The antigen is undetermined.

The chain employs TRBV4-3 and TRBJ1-3, with 8 bases fitting TRBD1. The receptor was isolated from a woman between 45 and 60 years old with HIV. The sequenced sample was unsorted PBMCs, obtained more than 5 years after starting antiretroviral therapy. CDR3 sequence: CASSQETGVGTIYF. In DNA, the CDR3 is TGCGCCAGCAGCCAGGAGACAGGGGTGGGCACCATATATTTT.